Listed here is a single TCR beta chain. Its antigen is unknown. When the RNA was reverse transcribed, random hexamers were used with an input of roughly 0.45 to 1 ug. TCRdb processed the immunoSEQ multiplex PCR reads anew with MiXCR; each CDR3 protein has one entry. The table lists roughly 150,000 distinct CDR3 sequences, approximately 96% of them singletons. The record originates from a study of CD8 T cells in Susac syndrome. Looking at the study overall: Within the group of sequenced Susac syndrome patients, 5 or 6 had active disease and roughly eight were in remission.

The CDR3 has 14 amino acids. V was cut by 6 bases and J by 3 bases, with 9 bases left in between. Study-wide points: In its TCR sequencing and HLA analysis, the study acknowledged that the number of individuals was relatively small.

The source material was CD4+ T cells from PBMCs. The rearrangement links TRBV12-3 or TRBV12-4 to TRBJ1-6, with a tentative D call TRBD1 (6 bases). This TCR was sampled from a human donor with Susac syndrome. The CDR3 here is CASRSTGYNSPLHF. CDR3 nucleotides: TGTGCCAGCAGATCGACAGGCTATAATTCACCCCTCCACTTT.